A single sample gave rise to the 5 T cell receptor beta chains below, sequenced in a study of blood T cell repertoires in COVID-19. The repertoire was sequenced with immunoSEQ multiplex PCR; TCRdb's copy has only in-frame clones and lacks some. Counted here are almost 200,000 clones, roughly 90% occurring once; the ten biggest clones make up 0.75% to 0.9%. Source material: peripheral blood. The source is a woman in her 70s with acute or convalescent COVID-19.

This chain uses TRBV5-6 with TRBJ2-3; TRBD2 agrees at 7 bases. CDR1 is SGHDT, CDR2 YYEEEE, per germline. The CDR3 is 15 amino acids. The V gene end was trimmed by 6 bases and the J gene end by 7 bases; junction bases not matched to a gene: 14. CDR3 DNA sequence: TGTGCCAGCACCGAACTAGCGTACACGGTTAATACGCAGTATTTT. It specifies CASTELAYTVNTQYF.

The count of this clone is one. CDR3 region: CASSLARNQPQHF. The DNA of the CDR3 is TGTGCCAGCAGCTTGGCCCGCAATCAGCCCCAGCATTTT. This chain connects TRBV7-2 to TRBJ1-5, with D uncertain. The ends were cut back, 3 bases at V and 2 bases at J, with 5 bases in the middle. The germline CDR1 and CDR2 sequences are SGHTA and FQGNSA. The CDR3 consists of 13 residues. Combining the CDR3 with reference TRBV7-2 and TRBJ1-5 gives the whole variable domain GAGVSQSPSNKVTEKGKDVELRCDPISGHTALYWYRQSLGQGLEFLIYFQGNSAPDKSGLPSDRFSAERTGGSVSTLTIQRTQQEDSAVYLCASSLARNQPQHFGDGTRLSIL.

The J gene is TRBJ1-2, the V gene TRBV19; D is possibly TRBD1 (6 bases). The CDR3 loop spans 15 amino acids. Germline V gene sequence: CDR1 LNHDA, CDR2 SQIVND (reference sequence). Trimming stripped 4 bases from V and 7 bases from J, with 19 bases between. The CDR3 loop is CASSTLGQGSFGYTF. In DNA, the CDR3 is TGTGCCAGTAGTACCCTGGGGCAGGGGAGCTTTGGCTACACCTTC.

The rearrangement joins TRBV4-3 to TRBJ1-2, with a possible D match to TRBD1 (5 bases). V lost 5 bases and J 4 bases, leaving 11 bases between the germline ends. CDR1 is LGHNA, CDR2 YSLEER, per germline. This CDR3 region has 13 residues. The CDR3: CASSTGGGYGYTF. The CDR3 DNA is TGCGCCAGCAGCACCGGCGGGGGCTATGGCTACACCTTC.

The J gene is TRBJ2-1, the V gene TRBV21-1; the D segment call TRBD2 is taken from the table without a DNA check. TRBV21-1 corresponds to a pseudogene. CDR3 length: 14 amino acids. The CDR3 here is CAPSGDTTGNEQFF. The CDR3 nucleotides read TGTGCCCCCAGCGGGGATACTACTGGCAATGAGCAGTTCTTC.